This is a list of T cell receptor beta chains from one sample in a study of T cells in localized non-small cell lung cancer. Repertoires were generated with immunoSEQ multiplex PCR, while TCRdb's copy carries only in-frame clones and drops some. The sample has 13,000 to 15,000 clones, around 81% seen once; the top ten hold roughly 3.7%. Sample: peripheral blood, taken before any cancer treatment. The receptor set was obtained from a female donor older than 55 with stage I squamous cell lung carcinoma. CDR3s include the opening cysteine and the closing phenylalanine or tryptophan. The D gene is left open where the match is weak. Some rows mark clone size as missing; the rest say once, few, many or name a class of expanded clone.

clone size	V gene	CDR3 length	D gene	J gene	CDR3 DNA	CDR3 protein
NA	TRBV19	13	NA	TRBJ1-1	TGTGCCAGTAGTATATGGGAGAACACTGAAGCTTTCTTT	CASSIWENTEAFF
NA	TRBV7-9	12	NA	TRBJ2-7	TGTGCCTGTCAGGTAGATACCTACGAGCAGTACTTC	CACQVDTYEQYF
NA	TRBV6-6	15	NA	TRBJ1-3	TGTGCCAGCAGGCCCCAAATGGTAGCTGGAAACACCATATATTTT	CASRPQMVAGNTIYF
once	TRBV5-8	14	TRBD1	TRBJ2-7	TGTGCCAGCAACCTCGGACAGGGGTCCTACGAGCAGTACTTC	CASNLGQGSYEQYF
NA	TRBV6-5	13	NA	TRBJ1-2	TGTGCCAGCAGTTGGGACGGCGAGTATGGCTACACCTTC	CASSWDGEYGYTF
NA	TRBV5-4	16	TRBD1	TRBJ2-2	TGTGCCAGCAGCTCGGCAGGACAGGGGAACACCGGGGAGCTGTTTTTT	CASSSAGQGNTGELFF
NA	TRBV5-1	17	NA	TRBJ1-1	TGCGCCAGCAGCTTGGATGGGTCAGCAGGGAAATGGACTGAAGCTTTCTTT	CASSLDGSAGKWTEAFF
NA	TRBV5-1	14	NA	TRBJ1-5	TGCGCCAGCGCCTCGGGGTTGGGCAATCAGCCCCAGCATTTT	CASASGLGNQPQHF
NA	TRBV5-6	12	NA	TRBJ1-5	TGTGCCAGCAGCTTTAGCAATCAGCCCCAGCATTTT	CASSFSNQPQHF
few	TRBV7-3	13	NA	TRBJ1-6	TGTGCCAGCAGCTTAGGGCCCGACAGGCCCCTCCACTTT	CASSLGPDRPLHF
NA	TRBV2	14	TRBD1	TRBJ2-3	TGTGCCAGCAGCCCGGACAGGGGGACAGATACGCAGTATTTT	CASSPDRGTDTQYF
NA	TRBV7-9	13	NA	TRBJ1-6	TGTGCCAGCAGCTTCAGGGAAGGTTCACCCCTCCACTTT	CASSFREGSPLHF
NA	TRBV11-3	14	NA	TRBJ2-1	TGTGCCAGCAGTTCCGGGTCTAACTACAATGAGCAGTTCTTC	CASSSGSNYNEQFF
NA	TRBV29-1	16	NA	TRBJ2-1	TGCAGCGTTGAAGGGGGTAGGGGGGATAATTACAATGAGCAGTTCTTC	CSVEGGRGDNYNEQFF
NA	TRBV2	14	TRBD1	TRBJ2-7	TGTGCCAGCAGTCAGGACAGGGTATCCTACGAGCAGTACTTC	CASSQDRVSYEQYF
NA	TRBV5-1	15	NA	TRBJ2-3	TGCGCCAGCAGCTTGGGTGTGTCTAGCACAGATACGCAGTATTTT	CASSLGVSSTDTQYF
NA	TRBV7-2	17	NA	TRBJ2-1	TGTGCCAGCAGCTTCCGTAGTCAGCAGGGGTGGAACAATGAGCAGTTCTTC	CASSFRSQQGWNNEQFF
NA	TRBV27	14	TRBD1	TRBJ2-5	TGTGCCAGCAGTCGGACAGGCCTGCTAGAGACCCAGTACTTC	CASSRTGLLETQYF
NA	TRBV4-3	14	NA	TRBJ1-2	TGCGCCAGCAGCCAAGAATTCGGTGAAAATGGCTACACCTTC	CASSQEFGENGYTF
NA	TRBV18	16	NA	TRBJ2-5	TGTGCCAGCTCACCACCGACGGGGGCACAAGGGGAGACCCAGTACTTC	CASSPPTGAQGETQYF
NA	TRBV14	16	TRBD2	TRBJ2-5	TGTGCCAGCAGCCAAAGGGCTAGCGGGGCCGGGGAGACCCAGTACTTC	CASSQRASGAGETQYF
NA	TRBV5-1	14	NA	TRBJ1-5	TGCGCCAGCAGCACGGATGGAGAAGTCCCGCCCCAGCATTTT	CASSTDGEVPPQHF
NA	TRBV15	16	TRBD2	TRBJ2-3	TGTGCCACCAGCAGCTTGACTAGCGGGGGGCATGATACGCAGTATTTT	CATSSLTSGGHDTQYF
NA	TRBV7-9	14	NA	TRBJ2-7	TGTGCCAGCAGCCCACGGGGGACCCCCTACGAGCAGTACTTC	CASSPRGTPYEQYF
NA	TRBV30	13	TRBD2	TRBJ2-7	TGTGCCTGGGGGCGGGGGATCTCCTACGAGCAGTACTTC	CAWGRGISYEQYF
NA	TRBV27	13	NA	TRBJ2-1	TGTGCCAGCAGTTACCAATTAGGTTTTGAGCAGTTCTTC	CASSYQLGFEQFF
once	TRBV5-1	14	NA	TRBJ1-2	TGCGCCAGCAGCTCGGGGGACGGGGACGGTGGCTACACCTTC	CASSSGDGDGGYTF
NA	TRBV7-9	16	NA	TRBJ2-7	TGTGCCAGCAGCGTTCAACGGGCCACGAGCTCCTACGAGCAGTACTTC	CASSVQRATSSYEQYF
NA	TRBV29-1	13	TRBD2	TRBJ2-3	TGCAGCGTTGAAACAGCGGGGACGGATACGCAGTATTTT	CSVETAGTDTQYF
NA	TRBV2	11	NA	TRBJ1-4	TGTGCCAGCAGTGCGGGCGGAAAACTGTTTTTT	CASSAGGKLFF
NA	TRBV10-3	13	NA	TRBJ1-2	TGTGCCATCAGTGAGTTCGGGTTTGCTGGCTACACCTTC	CAISEFGFAGYTF
few	TRBV2	13	TRBD2	TRBJ2-7	TGTGCCAGCAGTGAACTAGCGGGCTACGAGCAGTACTTC	CASSELAGYEQYF
NA	TRBV6-1	14	TRBD1	TRBJ1-1	TGTGCCAGCAGCCCAACAGGGGCGAACACTGAAGCTTTCTTT	CASSPTGANTEAFF